This T cell receptor beta chain is drawn from a study of blood T cell repertoires in COVID-19. Study in general: The study drew acute and convalescent COVID-19 samples from the United States, Italy and Spain. PBMCs, B-cell-depleted T cells, or T cells were the source of the cDNA or gDNA that made up the material.

Per the authors' pipeline: Amplification of reference gene primers was used by the study to estimate nucleated cell counts. Using immunoSEQ multiplex PCR, the repertoire was profiled, and TCRdb retains in-frame clones only, with some absent. V, J and clone size were drawn from that table, and D and trimming were deduced from the DNA. The sample has approximately 230,000 clones; 70% to 90% are singletons. From germline, CDR1 is SGHVS and CDR2 FQNEAQ. V lost 5 bases to trimming and J lost 4 bases, with 9 bases between them. The CDR3 sequence is 13 residues long. The sample was peripheral blood. The clonotype comes from a man between 18 and 29 years old with active or convalescent COVID-19. The chain carries TRBV7-8 and TRBJ1-5; TRBD1 is a possible D gene (5 bases). This CDR3 reads CASSPGGNQPQHF. CDR3 bases: TGTGCCAGCAGCCCCGGGGGGAATCAGCCCCAGCATTTT.